This T cell receptor (beta chain) is drawn from a study of T cells in Graves' hyperthyroidism and ophthalmopathy. Germline V gene sequence: CDR1 LNHDA, CDR2 SQIVND (reference sequence). The V and J ends lost 7 bases and 6 bases respectively, with 15 bases between them. The CDR3 is 14 amino acids. There were TCR beta CDR3 regions amplified from RNA transcripts. The HTBI set primed first-round TCR CDR3 RT-PCR. TCRdb processed the multiplex PCR reads anew with MiXCR; each CDR3 protein has one entry. This sample has 600,000 or so distinct CDR3 sequences, with 16% found just once. The study's findings and limits: In blood, most of the thyroid clonotypes expanded above 0.001 were also present.

About this clonotype: What it binds is unknown.

Absence of ophthalmopathy progression within 18 months defined stable Graves' hyperthyroidism. The study left out patients who had uncontrolled infection, other autoimmune disease, pregnancy or lactation. The study based diagnoses on clinical symptoms, serum thyroxine and TRAb, thyroid ultrasound and orbital computed tomography. This clonotype was sampled from a woman younger than 45 with Graves' hyperthyroidism. The chain links TRBV19 to TRBJ2-2; D is perhaps TRBD2 (6 bases). Sequenced material: blood. This CDR3 reads CASTPASEAGELFF. The CDR3 DNA reads as TGTGCCAGTACCCCGGCTAGCGAGGCCGGGGAGCTGTTTTTT.